Listed here are 21 T cell receptor beta chains from one sample, sequenced in a study of T-cell reconstitution after alpha-beta-depleted transplantation in children. The library targeted TCRbeta and was prepared with unique molecular identifiers. MiXCR, applied by TCRdb to the PCR reads, yields one record per CDR3 protein. The top ten hold around 36% of the sample, which has approximately 20,000 distinct CDR3 sequences, approximately 13% seen once. Sequenced here: PBMCs, mostly from graft donor cells, sampled 60 days after TCRalphabeta/CD19-depleted stem cell transplant. The receptors originated from a female patient aged 2 to 10 who had a stem cell transplant for congenital amegakaryocytic thrombocytopenia, so the T cells may come from the graft donor.

There are many counts of this clonotype. The V gene is TRBV12-3 or TRBV12-4, the J gene TRBJ2-3, with 7 bases identical to TRBD2. The junction had 20 bases not matched to a gene; V was cut back by 5 bases and J by 0 bases. The CDR3 has 20 residues. The chain's CDR3 is CASSLIPMLRTRVSTDTQYF. CDR3 sequence (DNA): TGTGCCAGCAGTCTCATCCCGATGCTTCGGACTAGAGTCAGCACAGATACGCAGTATTTT.

This clonotype came up a few times. The chain uses TRBV5-1 and TRBJ1-1; D may be TRBD1 (5 bases). In germline, CDR1 is SGHRS, CDR2 YFSETQ. V gave up 2 bases and J gave up 4 bases, with 6 bases separating them. The CDR3 runs to 12 residues. Here the CDR3 reads CASSFGTTEAFF. CDR3 nucleotide sequence: TGCGCCAGCAGCTTTGGGACCACTGAAGCTTTCTTT.

This clonotype appeared many times. J is TRBJ2-4 and V is TRBV7-8, with a possible D match to TRBD2 (6 bases). V lost 3 bases to trimming and J lost 4 bases, with 10 bases between them. Germline lookup yields CDR1 SGHVS and CDR2 FQNEAQ. The CDR3 totals 14 residues. CDR3 in amino acids: CASSFGDLKNIQYF. In nucleotides, the CDR3 is TGTGCCAGCAGCTTCGGGGACTTAAAAAACATTCAGTACTTC.

A note on this clonotype: A much larger clone lies a single base off, so this may be a read error. The rearrangement links TRBV29-1 to TRBJ1-2; no firm D call. CDR1 is SQVTM, CDR2 ANQGSEA, per germline. The CDR3 length is 14 residues. Deletions cut 3 bases from V and 2 bases from J, with 13 bases between. The CDR3 reads CSVDWIGWNYGYTF. CDR3 in DNA: TGCAGCGTTGACTGGATTGGGTGGAACTATGGCTACACCTTC.

This clonotype was seen ten or more times. The chain has TRBV2 and TRBJ1-4, with a possible D match to TRBD1 (5 bases). V gave up 3 bases and J gave up 8 bases, with 13 bases separating them. Germline lookup yields CDR1 SNHLY and CDR2 FYNNEI. The CDR3 has 14 amino acids. CDR3 DNA: TGTGCCAGCAGTGACTCCCGGGAGGGGGAAAAACTGTTTTTT. Residues: CASSDSREGEKLFF.

At least ten counts were recorded for this clonotype. The chain carries TRBV12-3 or TRBV12-4 and TRBJ2-7; possible D gene TRBD1, 6 bases. Trimming left V 6 bases short and J 1 base short, with 10 bases between. The CDR3 consists of 13 residues. Here the CDR3 reads CASRTGTSYEQYF. In DNA form, the CDR3 reads TGTGCCAGCAGAACCGGGACATCCTACGAGCAGTACTTC.

There are many counts of this clonotype. The CDR3 spells CASTYWSSDTQYF. The CDR3 coding sequence is TGTGCCAGCACCTATTGGAGCTCAGATACGCAGTATTTT. The chain couples TRBV27 to TRBJ2-3; D is uncertain. The germline V gene encodes CDR1 MNHEY and CDR2 SMNVEV (reference sequence). The CDR3 length is 13 residues. The V gene lost 7 bases and the J gene lost 4 bases, with 12 bases spanning the gap.

This clonotype was found many times. This chain links TRBV7-3 with TRBJ1-1; D uncertain. V was trimmed by 4 bases and J by 1 base, leaving 7 bases between them. The germline CDR1 and CDR2 sequences are SGHTA and FQGTGA. CDR3 length: 13 residues. Here the CDR3 DNA reads TGTGCCAGCAGCTCGACGGGGAACACTGAAGCTTTCTTT. The encoded protein is CASSSTGNTEAFF.

In this sample, this clonotype turned up many times. The chain is built from TRBV3-1 and TRBJ2-1; TRBD1 is a possible D gene (5 bases). CDR3 length equals 13 residues. With 2 bases removed from V and 5 bases from J, the gap between germline ends came to 7 bases. Germline V gene data show CDR1 as LGHDT and CDR2 as YNNKEL (reference sequence). CDR3 amino acids: CASSQLGDNEQFF. In DNA, the CDR3 is TGTGCCAGCAGCCAACTAGGGGACAATGAGCAGTTCTTC.

This clonotype was picked up many times. The chain combines TRBV11-2 with TRBJ2-3; 8 bases are shared with TRBD1. V gave up 2 bases and J gave up 2 bases; unmatched junction bases: 6. Germline V gene data show CDR1 as SGHAT and CDR2 as FQNNGV. The CDR3 consists of 16 residues. The CDR3 nucleotides are TGTGCCAGCAGCTTAACAGGGGGTTTATCCACAGATACGCAGTATTTT. Translation gives CASSLTGGLSTDTQYF.

This clonotype was recorded many times. The J gene is TRBJ1-2, the V gene TRBV7-2; perhaps TRBD1 as D (5 bases). Trimming left V 5 bases short and J 2 bases short, with 9 bases between. The CDR3 sequence is 13 residues long. Germline values: CDR1 SGHTA, CDR2 FQGNSA. The CDR3 reads CASSTTANYGYTF. CDR3 coding DNA: TGTGCCAGCAGCACGACAGCGAACTATGGCTACACCTTC.

This clonotype was observed at least ten times. This chain uses TRBV5-1 with TRBJ2-2; D gene ambiguous. The germline V gene encodes CDR1 SGHRS and CDR2 YFSETQ. This CDR3 spans 16 amino acids. Trimming pared 5 bases from V and 1 base from J, leaving 15 bases between. Written as DNA, the CDR3 is TGCGCCAGCAGGTGGGCAGTGGGGATGAACACCGGGGAGCTGTTTTTT. As protein: CASRWAVGMNTGELFF.

This clonotype was counted many times. This chain joins TRBV5-6 and TRBJ1-4; D unclear. The CDR3 loop spans 13 amino acids. Germline CDR1 SGHDT, CDR2 YYEEEE. V lost 4 bases and J lost 4, with 8 bases in between. The CDR3: CASSGRINEKLFF. DNA of the CDR3: TGTGCCAGCAGCGGGCGGATTAATGAAAAACTGTTTTTT. Using reference TRBV5-6 and TRBJ1-4 for the parts outside the CDR3, the full variable domain is DAGVTQSPTHLIKTRGQQVTLRCSPKSGHDTVSWYQQALGQGPQFIFQYYEEEERQRGNFPDRFSGHQFPNYSSELNVNALLLGDSALYLCASSGRINEKLFFGSGTQLSVL.

At least ten counts were recorded for this clonotype. The V call is TRBV2, the J call TRBJ1-2, with 8 bases aligning to TRBD1. J gave up 7 bases and V 4 bases, and 14 bases lay outside the gene matches. The CDR3 spans 16 residues. Germline V CDR1 and CDR2: SNHLY, FYNNEI. The CDR3 coding sequence is TGTGCCAGCAGTGGAACGAGGGACAGGCACTTTGGTGGCTACACCTTC. This encodes CASSGTRDRHFGGYTF.

This clonotype was recorded many times. The chain joins TRBV25-1 to TRBJ2-1; 8 bases agree with TRBD2. V dropped 6 bases and J dropped 2; count of bases not matched to a gene: 0. The germline CDR1 and CDR2 sequences are MGHDK and SYGVNS. The CDR3 totals 13 residues. The CDR3 DNA reads as TGTGCCAGCAGCGGGAGGGCCTACAATGAGCAGTTCTTC. As protein: CASSGRAYNEQFF.

This clonotype has more than one count but fewer than ten. The conserved final phenylalanine or tryptophan is absent from the CDR3, which likely points to a read error. The DNA is omitted, as the CDR3 cannot be located on it reliably, and the CDR3 follows TCRdb's listing. The V call is TRBV7-9, the J call TRBJ2-4; the table's D call, TRBD1, was not checked against the DNA. CDR1 is SEHNR, CDR2 FQNEAQ, per germline (reference sequence). The length of the CDR3 is 12 amino acids, counting both ends. CDR3 loop: CASSLKGRGKVL.

The rearrangement joins TRBV11-1 to TRBJ2-1; 7 nucleotides match TRBD2. CDR3 length equals 18 residues. Trimming cost V 2 bases and J 8 bases; bases outside gene matches: 18. From germline, CDR1 is SGHAT and CDR2 FQDESV (reference sequence). CDR3 in amino acids: CASSLLLRGGRRVDEQFF. The CDR3, as DNA: TGTGCCAGCAGCTTACTTTTACGCGGCGGGAGAAGGGTCGATGAGCAGTTCTTC.

This clonotype was recorded many times. The chain couples TRBV20-1 to TRBJ2-3, with 12 bases matching TRBD2. V shed 6 bases and J 0 bases; nucleotides not matched to a gene: 4. Germline V gene data show CDR1 as DFQATT and CDR2 as SNEGSKA (reference sequence). The CDR3 runs 15 residues. The CDR3 loop is CSATGTSGSTDTQYF. CDR3 bases: TGCAGTGCAACCGGGACTAGCGGGAGCACAGATACGCAGTATTTT.

This clonotype was counted many times. The rearrangement links TRBV7-8 to TRBJ2-3; tentatively, D is TRBD2 (7 bases). V was clipped by 3 bases and J by 2 bases, with 15 bases between them. This CDR3 has 16 residues. Looked up from germline, CDR1 is SGHVS and CDR2 is FQNEAQ. The CDR3 DNA sequence: TGTGCCAGCAGCTTGGGGGCGGGGACTAACACAGATACGCAGTATTTT. Its protein is CASSLGAGTNTDTQYF.

This clonotype was detected many times. The chain links TRBV5-1 to TRBJ2-1, with D maybe TRBD2 (5 bases). The CDR3 has 14 amino acids. Trimming took 0 bases from V and 7 from J, leaving 11 bases between them. In germline, CDR1 is SGHRS, CDR2 YFSETQ. This chain's CDR3 is CASSLVFSGNEQFF. CDR3 DNA sequence: TGCGCCAGCAGCTTGGTATTCTCGGGGAATGAGCAGTTCTTC.

Many counts were recorded for this clonotype. The gene calls are TRBV20-1 and TRBJ2-2; 12 bases match TRBD2. The CDR3 loop spans 16 amino acids. CDR1 is DFQATT and CDR2 is SNEGSKA in the germline V gene (reference sequence). V shed 2 bases and J 4 bases; nucleotides not matched to a gene: 5. For the CDR3, the DNA is TGCAGTGCTAGAACACCTAGCGGGAGGGTCACCGGGGAGCTGTTTTTT. Translating gives CSARTPSGRVTGELFF.